This T cell receptor beta chain was captured in a study of T cell repertoires in cytomegalovirus infection. TCRdb ran MiXCR on the reads and lists one entry per CDR3 protein. The profile shows about 890,000 distinct CDR3 sequences, roughly 30% of them singletons. This clonotype showed up many times. The target antigen is unknown. V lost 3 bases, J lost 8 bases, and 10 bases lay in between. CDR3 length: 12 amino acids. CDR1 is LGHNA, CDR2 YNFKEQ, per germline. This chain joins TRBV4-2 and TRBJ1-1; perhaps TRBD1 as D (5 bases). The source of this sequence is a human donor in good health (CMV status not recorded). Some clones in this sample may be carry-over from other donors' samples. Sample: cultured CD8+ T cells from PBMCs, taken from culture after CMV antigen stimulation. CDR3 loop: CASSQWGEEAFF. In nucleotides, the CDR3 is TGTGCCAGCAGCCAGTGGGGCGAAGAAGCTTTCTTT.